The clone carrying this TCR beta chain came up a few times. Its antigen is not identified. Per germline, CDR1 SGDLS and CDR2 YYNGEE. CDR3 length: 13 amino acids. Trimming stripped 0 bases from V and 4 bases from J, with 7 bases between. In TCRdb, the 5' RACE reads were re-called with MiXCR into one record per CDR3 protein. This sample has some 320,000 distinct CDR3 sequences, with roughly 15% found just once. The data are from a study of T-cell memory formation after mild COVID-19. Study as a whole: The two donors had largely donor-specific TCR clusters. Overall study results and limits: CD4/CD8 balance characterized clones contracting day 15 to 85, and CD4+ skew characterized later expanders.

The TCR sequence derives from a young man who had mild COVID-19 (a few samples of this study predate the infection). Cell type and time point are not known. This rearrangement joins TRBV9 to TRBJ2-5; D is unresolved. Sequenced: PBMCs or a T cell subset sorted from them (not recorded which). The CDR3 region is CASSVAVGETQYF. For the CDR3, the DNA is TGTGCCAGCAGCGTAGCTGTGGGAGAGACCCAGTACTTC.